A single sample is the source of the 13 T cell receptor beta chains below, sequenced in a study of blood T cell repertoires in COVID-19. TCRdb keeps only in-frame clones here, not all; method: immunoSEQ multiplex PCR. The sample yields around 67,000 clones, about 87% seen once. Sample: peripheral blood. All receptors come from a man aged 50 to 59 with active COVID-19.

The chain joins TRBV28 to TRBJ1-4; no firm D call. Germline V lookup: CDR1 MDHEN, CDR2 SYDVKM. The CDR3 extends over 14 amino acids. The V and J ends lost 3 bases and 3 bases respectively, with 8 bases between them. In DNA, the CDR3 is TGTGCCAGCAGTTTCCCTTCCTCTAATGAAAAACTGTTTTTT. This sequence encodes CASSFPSSNEKLFF.

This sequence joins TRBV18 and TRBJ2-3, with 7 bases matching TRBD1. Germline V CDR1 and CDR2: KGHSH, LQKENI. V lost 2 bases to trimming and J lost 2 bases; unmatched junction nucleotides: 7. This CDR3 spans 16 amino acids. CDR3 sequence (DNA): TGTGCCAGCTCACCAACGACAGGGATCGTCACAGATACGCAGTATTTT. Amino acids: CASSPTTGIVTDTQYF.

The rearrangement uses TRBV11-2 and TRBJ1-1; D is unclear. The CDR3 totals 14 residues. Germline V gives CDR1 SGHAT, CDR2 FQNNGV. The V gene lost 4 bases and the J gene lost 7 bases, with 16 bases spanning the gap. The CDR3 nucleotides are TGTGCCAGCAGCTATGCGGGGAACAAACGTGAAGCTTTCTTT. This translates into CASSYAGNKREAFF.

The CDR3 nucleotides read TGTGCCAGCAGCTTAGTGGGGGGTACTGGAAACACCATATATTTT. Translated: CASSLVGGTGNTIYF. The V call is TRBV13, the J call TRBJ1-3; D might be TRBD1 (5 bases). CDR1 is PRHDT, CDR2 FYEKMQ, per germline (reference sequence). The CDR3 is 15 amino acids. V lost 1 base to trimming and J lost 2 bases, with 9 bases between them.

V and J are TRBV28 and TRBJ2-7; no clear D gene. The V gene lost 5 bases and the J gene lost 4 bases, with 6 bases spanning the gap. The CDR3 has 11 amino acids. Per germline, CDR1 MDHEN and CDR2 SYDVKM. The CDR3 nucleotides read TGTGCCAGCAGTGACAAATACGAGCAGTACTTC. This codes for CASSDKYEQYF.

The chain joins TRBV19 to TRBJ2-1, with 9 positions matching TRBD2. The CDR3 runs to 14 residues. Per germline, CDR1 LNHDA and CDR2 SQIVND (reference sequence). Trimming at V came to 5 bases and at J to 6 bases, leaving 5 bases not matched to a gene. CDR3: CASSDGTSFNEQFF. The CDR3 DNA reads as TGTGCCAGTAGTGACGGGACTAGCTTCAATGAGCAGTTCTTC.

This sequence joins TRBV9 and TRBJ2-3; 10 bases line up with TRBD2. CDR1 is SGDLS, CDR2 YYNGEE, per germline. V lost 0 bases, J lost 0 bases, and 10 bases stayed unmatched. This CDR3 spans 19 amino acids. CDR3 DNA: TGTGCCAGCAGCGTAGACCGAGCGGGGGGGCTCTCTAGCACAGATACGCAGTATTTT. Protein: CASSVDRAGGLSSTDTQYF.

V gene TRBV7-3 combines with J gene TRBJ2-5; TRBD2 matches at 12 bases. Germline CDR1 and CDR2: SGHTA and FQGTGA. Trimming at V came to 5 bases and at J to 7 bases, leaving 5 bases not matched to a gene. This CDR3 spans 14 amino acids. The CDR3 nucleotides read TGTGCCAGCAGCGCTAGCGGGAGGGCCGGGACCCAGTACTTC. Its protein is CASSASGRAGTQYF.

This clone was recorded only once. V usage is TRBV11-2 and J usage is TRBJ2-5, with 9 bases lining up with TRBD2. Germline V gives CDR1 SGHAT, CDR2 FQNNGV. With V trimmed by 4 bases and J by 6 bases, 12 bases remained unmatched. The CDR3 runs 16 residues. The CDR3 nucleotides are TGTGCCAGCAGCTCCACCACCGGGGCGGGGGGGCAGACCCAGTACTTC. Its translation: CASSSTTGAGGQTQYF.

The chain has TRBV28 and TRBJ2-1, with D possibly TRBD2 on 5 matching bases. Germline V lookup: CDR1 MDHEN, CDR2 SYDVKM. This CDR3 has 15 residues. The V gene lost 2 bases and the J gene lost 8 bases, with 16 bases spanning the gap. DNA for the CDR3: TGTGCCAGCAGTTTAGCTAGCTTGGGGTCGGATGAGCAGTTCTTC. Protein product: CASSLASLGSDEQFF.

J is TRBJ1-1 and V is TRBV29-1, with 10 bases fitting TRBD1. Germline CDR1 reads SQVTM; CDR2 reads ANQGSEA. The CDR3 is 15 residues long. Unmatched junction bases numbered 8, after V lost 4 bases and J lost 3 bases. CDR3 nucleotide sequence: TGCAGCGTTGTGTCCGGGACAGGGGCGTACACTGAAGCTTTCTTT. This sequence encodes CSVVSGTGAYTEAFF.

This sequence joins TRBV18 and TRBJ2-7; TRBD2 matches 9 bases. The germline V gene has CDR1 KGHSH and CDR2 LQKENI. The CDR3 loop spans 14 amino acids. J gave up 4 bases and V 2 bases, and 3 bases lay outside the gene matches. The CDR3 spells CASSPAGGIYEQYF. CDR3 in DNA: TGTGCCAGCTCACCAGCGGGGGGGATTTACGAGCAGTACTTC.

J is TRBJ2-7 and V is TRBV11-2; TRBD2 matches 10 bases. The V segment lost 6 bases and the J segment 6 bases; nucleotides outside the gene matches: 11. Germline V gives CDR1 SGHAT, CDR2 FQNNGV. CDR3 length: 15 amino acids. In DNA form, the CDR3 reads TGTGCCAGCAGACCGAACAGCGGGAGGGCCGGCGAGCAGTACTTC. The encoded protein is CASRPNSGRAGEQYF.